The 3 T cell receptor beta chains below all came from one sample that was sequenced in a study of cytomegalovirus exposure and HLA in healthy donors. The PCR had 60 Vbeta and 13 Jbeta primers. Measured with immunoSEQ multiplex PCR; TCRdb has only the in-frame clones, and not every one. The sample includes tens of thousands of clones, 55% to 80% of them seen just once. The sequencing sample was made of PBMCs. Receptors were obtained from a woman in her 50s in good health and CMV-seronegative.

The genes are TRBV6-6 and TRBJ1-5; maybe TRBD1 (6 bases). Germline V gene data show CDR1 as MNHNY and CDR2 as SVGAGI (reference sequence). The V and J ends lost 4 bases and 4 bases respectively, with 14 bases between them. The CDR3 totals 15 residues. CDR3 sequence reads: CASSSRQVRNQPQHF. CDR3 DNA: TGTGCCAGCAGTTCCCGACAGGTGAGAAATCAGCCCCAGCATTTT.

The CDR3 spells CASSQAAGDPLNEQFF. The CDR3, as DNA: TGCGCCAGCAGCCAAGCCGCGGGGGACCCTCTCAATGAGCAGTTCTTC. V and J are TRBV4-3 and TRBJ2-1; 7 positions match TRBD2. The CDR3 totals 16 residues. The ends lost 1 base at V and 6 bases at J; junction bases unmatched: 9. The germline V gene has CDR1 LGHNA and CDR2 YSLEER.

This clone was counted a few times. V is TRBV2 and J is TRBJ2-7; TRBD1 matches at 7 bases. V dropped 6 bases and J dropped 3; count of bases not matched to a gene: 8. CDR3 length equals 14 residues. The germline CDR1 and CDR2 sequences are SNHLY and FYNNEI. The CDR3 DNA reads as TGTGCCAGCAGCGACCAGGGGGAAGGCTACGAGCAGTACTTC. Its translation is CASSDQGEGYEQYF.